Given below is one TCR beta chain in context. Antigen specificity is unknown. These data come from a study of cytomegalovirus exposure and HLA in healthy donors. Across the study: Findings of an earlier analysis included around 100 million unique TCR beta sequences from 200 million or so T cells. Study-level points and caveats: A reported reduction in N-insertions relative to the approximately 600-donor mean was seen in an Asian-associated ancestry cluster in a later analysis. Earlier analysis looked at TCR beta V segments, and most were productive about 90% or about 30% of the time.

Regarding donors, all were healthy bone marrow donors. The V gene end was trimmed by 6 bases and the J gene end by 2 bases; junction bases not matched to a gene: 0. CDR1 MNHNS and CDR2 SASEGT come from the germline V gene. This CDR3 is built from 13 residues. The PCR was carried out with 60 Vbeta primers and 13 Jbeta primers. Data came from immunoSEQ multiplex PCR; TCRdb stores just in-frame clones and leaves some out. The sample lists around 150,000 clones, 80% to 90% occurring once. What was sequenced was PBMCs. The chain employs TRBV6-1 and TRBJ1-3; TRBD1 matches 8 bases. The origin of this receptor is a man aged 18 to 30 in good health and CMV-seropositive. CDR3 loop: CASRTGAGNTIYF. The CDR3 DNA is TGTGCCAGCAGGACAGGGGCTGGAAACACCATATATTTT.